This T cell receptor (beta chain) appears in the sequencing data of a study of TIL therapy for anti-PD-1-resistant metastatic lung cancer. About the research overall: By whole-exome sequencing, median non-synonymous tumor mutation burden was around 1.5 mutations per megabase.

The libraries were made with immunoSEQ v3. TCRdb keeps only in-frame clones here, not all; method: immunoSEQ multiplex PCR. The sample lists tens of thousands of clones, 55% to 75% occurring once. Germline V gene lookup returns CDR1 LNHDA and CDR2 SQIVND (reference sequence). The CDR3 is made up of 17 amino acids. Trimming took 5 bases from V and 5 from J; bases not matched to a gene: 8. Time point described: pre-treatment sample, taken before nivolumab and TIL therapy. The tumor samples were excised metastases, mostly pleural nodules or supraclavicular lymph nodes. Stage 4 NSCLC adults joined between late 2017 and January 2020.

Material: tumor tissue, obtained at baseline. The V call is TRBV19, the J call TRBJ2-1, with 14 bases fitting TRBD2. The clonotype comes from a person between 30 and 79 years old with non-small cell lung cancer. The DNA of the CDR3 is TGTGCCAGTAGTTCCCCCGGGACTAGCGGGGGAAACAATGAGCAGTTCTTC. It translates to CASSSPGTSGGNNEQFF.